This entry is about one T cell receptor (beta chain). This record comes from a study of T cell repertoires in cytomegalovirus infection. The CDR3 runs to 15 residues. V was cut by 6 bases and J by 2 bases, with 17 bases left in between. Via MiXCR, TCRdb re-called the reads, giving one row per CDR3 protein. Of 200,000 to 250,000 distinct CDR3 sequences in the sample, approximately 13% were seen once. V is TRBV12-3 or TRBV12-4 and J is TRBJ2-7; D is tentatively TRBD1 or TRBD2 (5 bases each). The clonotype comes from a human donor in good health (CMV status not recorded). Some clones in this sample may be carry-over from other donors' samples. Sequenced sample: PBMCs. CDR3 protein: CASRGTGTQAYEQYF. The CDR3 DNA sequence: TGTGCCAGCAGGGGTACCGGGACCCAAGCCTACGAGCAGTACTTC.